These 25 T cell receptor beta chains share one sample of origin, sequenced in a study of control samples from healthy donors and cancer patients. TCRdb's table, derived via immunoSEQ multiplex PCR, lists solely in-frame clones and lacks some. The sample lists tens of thousands of clones, around 90% occurring once. Input material: PBMCs. These receptors were taken from an older woman with head and neck cancer.

The rearrangement links TRBV18 to TRBJ1-5; TRBD1 is a possible D gene (5 bases). In germline, CDR1 is KGHSH, CDR2 LQKENI. This CDR3 region has 15 residues. Deletions cut 3 bases from V and 1 base from J, with 10 bases between. The CDR3 region has the DNA TGTGCCAGCTCACCGGGCAGGGCGAGCAATCAGCCCCAGCATTTT. This codes for CASSPGRASNQPQHF.

The CDR3 is CASSLHREGEQYF. Written as DNA, the CDR3 is TGTGCCAGCTCACTGCACAGGGAGGGCGAGCAGTACTTC. The rearrangement links TRBV18 to TRBJ2-7, with a tentative D call TRBD2 (7 bases). Germline V CDR1 and CDR2: KGHSH, LQKENI. Trimming removed 4 bases from V and 6 bases from J, with 13 bases in between. This CDR3 comprises 13 residues.

The gene calls are TRBV5-1 and TRBJ2-1, with TRBD2 identical over 13 bases. The CDR3 runs to 17 residues. With V trimmed by 4 bases and J by 5 bases, 9 bases remained unmatched. CDR1 and CDR2 (germline): SGHRS, YFSETQ. The chain's CDR3 is CASSPHGTSGTNNEQFF. In nucleotides, the CDR3 is TGCGCCAGCAGCCCCCATGGGACTAGCGGGACAAACAATGAGCAGTTCTTC.

This chain uses TRBV5-6 with TRBJ2-1; D remains ambiguous. Trimming cost V 5 bases and J 0 bases, with 3 bases left between them. The CDR3 is 12 amino acids. CDR1 and CDR2 from the germline V gene are SGHDT and YYEEEE. CDR3 DNA: TGTGCCAGCAGTGGCTCCTACAATGAGCAGTTCTTC. It yields the protein CASSGSYNEQFF.

This chain joins TRBV28 and TRBJ1-2; D is unclear. There are 16 residues in the CDR3. Germline-derived CDR1 and CDR2 are MDHEN and SYDVKM. Trimming left V 2 bases short and J 5 bases short, with 18 bases between. The CDR3 nucleotides read TGTGCCAGCAGTTTACGGCACCAGGCGGCTGGTTATGGCTACACCTTC. It codes for CASSLRHQAAGYGYTF.

V is TRBV29-1 and J is TRBJ2-2, with D perhaps given as TRBD1 or TRBD2 (5 bases each). The V gene's germline CDR1 is SQVTM and CDR2 ANQGSEA. Trimming stripped 7 bases from V and 2 bases from J, with 17 bases between. The CDR3 extends over 15 amino acids. Here the CDR3 reads CSALPRGVNTGELFF. The CDR3 bases are TGCAGCGCCCTACCAAGGGGAGTCAACACCGGGGAGCTGTTTTTT.

This clone was picked up one time. The chain has TRBV20-1 and TRBJ2-1; D gene ambiguous. Germline V gene lookup returns CDR1 DFQATT and CDR2 SNEGSKA (reference sequence). V shed 6 bases and J shed 9 bases, with 12 bases lying between them. The length of the CDR3 is 11 residues. The CDR3: CSAWNNAEQFF. The CDR3 coding sequence is TGCAGTGCATGGAACAATGCTGAGCAGTTCTTC.

The V call is TRBV19, the J call TRBJ2-5, with TRBD2 matching over 15 bases. Germline V gene data show CDR1 as LNHDA and CDR2 as SQIVND (reference sequence). The CDR3 has 15 amino acids. V gave up 7 bases and J gave up 4 bases; unmatched junction bases: 4. DNA for the CDR3: TGTGCCAGTAACACGGGACTAGCGGGAGGAGAGACCCAGTACTTC. Translating gives CASNTGLAGGETQYF.

CDR3 sequence reads: CASSASSGRDEQFF. The DNA for the CDR3 is TGTGCCAGCAGTGCTTCTAGCGGGAGGGATGAGCAGTTCTTC. The chain has TRBV6-4 and TRBJ2-1; 12 bases are shared with TRBD2. V trimming: 4 bases; J trimming: 8 bases; junction bases outside the gene matches: 3. The CDR3 spans 14 residues. Germline V gene sequence: CDR1 MRHNA, CDR2 SNTAGT.

The chain couples TRBV5-1 to TRBJ2-3, with D perhaps matching TRBD1 (6 bases). The germline V and J ends were trimmed by 4 bases and 2 bases, with 11 bases remaining between them. CDR1 SGHRS and CDR2 YFSETQ come from the germline V gene. The CDR3 spans 14 residues. DNA for the CDR3: TGCGCCAGCAGCCCCGGACAGTCCACAGATACGCAGTATTTT. This codes for CASSPGQSTDTQYF.

This clone was counted a few times. This chain joins TRBV7-9 and TRBJ2-7; D perhaps matches TRBD2 (6 bases). Trimming removed 5 bases at V and 3 bases at J, with 11 bases between. The germline V gene encodes CDR1 SEHNR and CDR2 FQNEAQ (reference sequence). This CDR3 region has 13 residues. The CDR3 is CASSKSGGYEQYF. CDR3 in DNA: TGTGCCAGCAGCAAATCCGGGGGCTACGAGCAGTACTTC.

The V call is TRBV18, the J call TRBJ2-3; D not certain. V lost 2 bases, J lost 0 bases, and 3 bases lay in between. CDR1 KGHSH and CDR2 LQKENI come from the germline V gene. The CDR3 runs 13 residues. The CDR3, as DNA: TGTGCCAGCTCACCAACTAGCACAGATACGCAGTATTTT. Protein: CASSPTSTDTQYF.

This clone was observed a single time. The chain recombines TRBV5-4 with TRBJ2-3; D perhaps matches TRBD2 (6 bases). CDR3 length equals 16 residues. V was cut by 0 bases and J by 11 bases, with 22 bases left in between. The germline CDR1 and CDR2 sequences are SGHNT and YYREEE (reference sequence). In DNA, the CDR3 is TGTGCCAGCAGCTTGGGGACCACGCCGACGGGAGTCTTGCAGTATTTT. Translated: CASSLGTTPTGVLQYF.

The table lists this clone with a count of one. This chain joins TRBV6-1 and TRBJ2-7, with 8 bases identical to TRBD1. Germline lookup yields CDR1 MNHNS and CDR2 SASEGT. The CDR3 length is 15 residues. Trimming took 1 base from V and 1 from J; bases not matched to a gene: 3. In DNA, the CDR3 is TGTGCCAGCAGTGAAGAGGGGACAGGATCCTACGAGCAGTACTTC. The encoded protein is CASSEEGTGSYEQYF.

This chain links TRBV4-1 with TRBJ2-4; weak D call: TRBD2 (5 bases). The V end was cut by 0 bases, the J end by 1 base, with 25 bases between. CDR3 length: 21 amino acids. The germline V gene encodes CDR1 MGHRA and CDR2 YSYEKL. The CDR3 sequence is CASSQDLSRLLVRRAKNIQYF. The CDR3 nucleotides are TGCGCCAGCAGCCAAGATTTAAGTAGACTACTAGTACGCCGGGCCAAAAACATTCAGTACTTC.

J is TRBJ2-5 and V is TRBV28; D remains ambiguous. Germline V gives CDR1 MDHEN, CDR2 SYDVKM. V lost 4 bases and J lost 4, with 16 bases in between. This CDR3 contains 15 residues. The CDR3 DNA reads as TGTGCCAGCAGTTCGCCAGTCGGCGGTAGAGAGACCCAGTACTTC. Translated, it gives CASSSPVGGRETQYF.

The chain links TRBV24-1 to TRBJ2-7; D unclear. Per germline, CDR1 KGHDR and CDR2 SFDVKD. This CDR3 has 12 residues. Trimming took off 3 bases at V and 6 bases at J, with 8 bases between the two ends. CDR3 in amino acids: CATSDAGLEQYF. CDR3 in DNA: TGTGCCACCAGTGATGCAGGCCTCGAGCAGTACTTC.

This chain joins TRBV3-1 (or the pseudogene TRBV3-2) and TRBJ2-7; 10 positions agree with TRBD1. Trimming cost V 8 bases and J 6 bases; bases outside gene matches: 13. Germline V CDR1 and CDR2: LGHDT, YNNKEL (reference sequence). The CDR3 has 15 amino acids. The CDR3 DNA reads as TGTGCCAGCCAGGCGTTCCGGGACAGGGGTTCCGAGCAGTACTTC. Protein: CASQAFRDRGSEQYF.

This chain uses TRBV4-1 with TRBJ1-2; 7 nucleotides agree with TRBD1. In germline, CDR1 is MGHRA, CDR2 YSYEKL. CDR3 length equals 15 residues. V dropped 2 bases and J dropped 2; count of bases not matched to a gene: 5. The CDR3 reads CASSQNRDSNYGYTF. CDR3 DNA: TGCGCCAGCAGCCAAAACCGGGACAGCAACTATGGCTACACCTTC.

The chain recombines TRBV6-5 with TRBJ2-1; 11 bases are a match to TRBD2. Germline CDR1 reads MNHEY; CDR2 reads SVGAGI. With V trimmed by 6 bases and J by 4 bases, 5 bases remained unmatched. This CDR3 has 15 residues. CDR3 nucleotides: TGTGCCAGCAGCCGACTAGCGGGAAAATACAATGAGCAGTTCTTC. Its protein is CASSRLAGKYNEQFF.

The V call is TRBV11-2, the J call TRBJ2-1; TRBD1 aligns across 10 bases. The germline gives CDR1 SGHAT, CDR2 FQNNGV. With V trimmed by 1 base and J by 10 bases, 7 bases remained unmatched. The CDR3 loop spans 15 amino acids. The DNA for the CDR3 is TGTGCCAGCAGCTTAGGCCGACAGGGGGCGCGGGAGCAGTTCTTC. Amino acids: CASSLGRQGAREQFF.

The V and J genes are TRBV28 and TRBJ2-2; D perhaps matches TRBD1 (5 bases). This CDR3 comprises 14 residues. Germline V gene lookup returns CDR1 MDHEN and CDR2 SYDVKM. V was shortened by 3 bases and J by 4 bases, with 9 bases between the two germline ends. DNA of the CDR3: TGTGCCAGCAGTTTCTACAGGACCACCGGGGAGCTGTTTTTT. The encoded protein is CASSFYRTTGELFF.

The rearrangement joins TRBV7-2 to TRBJ2-7; TRBD1 or TRBD2 may be the D gene (7 bases each). CDR1 and CDR2 (germline): SGHTA, FQGNSA. Trimming left V 5 bases short and J 2 bases short, with 16 bases between. The CDR3 has 15 residues. CDR3 bases: TGTGCCAGCAGCCAGGGGGGGAAAACCACCTACGAGCAGTACTTC. This sequence encodes CASSQGGKTTYEQYF.

The chain combines TRBV18 with TRBJ2-7; the D is unclear. CDR3 length equals 14 residues. From germline, CDR1 is KGHSH and CDR2 LQKENI. The V and J ends lost 6 bases and 5 bases respectively, with 17 bases between them. CDR3 residues: CASSPTRAHNEQYF. CDR3 coding DNA: TGTGCCAGCTCCCCCACTCGAGCGCACAACGAGCAGTACTTC.

The chain is built from TRBV9 and TRBJ1-5, with 9 bases that match TRBD1. The germline CDR1 and CDR2 sequences are SGDLS and YYNGEE. V lost 0 bases to trimming and J lost 6 bases; unmatched junction nucleotides: 4. CDR3 length: 15 residues. CDR3 sequence reads: CASSVAGQGVQPQHF. The CDR3 DNA is TGTGCCAGCAGCGTAGCGGGACAGGGCGTTCAGCCCCAGCATTTT.